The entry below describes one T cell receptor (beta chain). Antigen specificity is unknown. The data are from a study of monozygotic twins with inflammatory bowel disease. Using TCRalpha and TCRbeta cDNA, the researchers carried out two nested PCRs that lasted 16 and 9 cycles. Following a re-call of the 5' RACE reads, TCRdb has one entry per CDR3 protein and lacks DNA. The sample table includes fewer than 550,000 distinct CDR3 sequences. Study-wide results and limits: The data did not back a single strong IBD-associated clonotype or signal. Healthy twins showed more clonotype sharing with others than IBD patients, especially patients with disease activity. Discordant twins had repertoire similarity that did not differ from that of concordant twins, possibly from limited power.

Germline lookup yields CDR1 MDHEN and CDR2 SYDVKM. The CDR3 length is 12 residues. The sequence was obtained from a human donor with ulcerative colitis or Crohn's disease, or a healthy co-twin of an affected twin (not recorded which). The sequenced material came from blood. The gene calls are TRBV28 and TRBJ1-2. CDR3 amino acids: CASSKGNYGYTF.